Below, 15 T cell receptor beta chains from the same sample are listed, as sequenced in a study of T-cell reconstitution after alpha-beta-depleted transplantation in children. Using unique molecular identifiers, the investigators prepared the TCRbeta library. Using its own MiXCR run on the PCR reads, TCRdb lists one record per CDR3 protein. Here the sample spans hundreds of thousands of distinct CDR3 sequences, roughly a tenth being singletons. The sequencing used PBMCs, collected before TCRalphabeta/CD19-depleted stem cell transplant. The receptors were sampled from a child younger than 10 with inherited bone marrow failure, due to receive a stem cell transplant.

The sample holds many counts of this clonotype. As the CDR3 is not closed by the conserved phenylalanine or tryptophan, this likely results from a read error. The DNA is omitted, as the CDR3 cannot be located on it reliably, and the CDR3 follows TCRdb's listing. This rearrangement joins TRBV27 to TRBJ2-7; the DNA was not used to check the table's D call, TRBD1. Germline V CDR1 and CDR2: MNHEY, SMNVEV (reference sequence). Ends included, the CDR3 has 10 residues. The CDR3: CASRGQFFST.

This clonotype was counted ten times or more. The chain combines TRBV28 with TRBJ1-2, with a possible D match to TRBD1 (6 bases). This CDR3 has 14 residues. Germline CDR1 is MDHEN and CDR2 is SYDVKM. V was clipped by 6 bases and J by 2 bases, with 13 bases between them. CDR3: CASSRDTGNYGYTF. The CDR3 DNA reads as TGTGCCAGCAGCCGGGACACTGGCAACTATGGCTACACCTTC.

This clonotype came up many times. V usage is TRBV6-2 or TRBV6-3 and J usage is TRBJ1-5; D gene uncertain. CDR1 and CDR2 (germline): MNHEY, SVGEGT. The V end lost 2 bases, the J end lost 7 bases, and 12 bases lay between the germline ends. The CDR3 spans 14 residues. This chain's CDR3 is CASSYEVYGQPQHF. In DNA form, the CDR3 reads TGTGCCAGCAGTTACGAAGTGTATGGCCAGCCCCAGCATTTT.

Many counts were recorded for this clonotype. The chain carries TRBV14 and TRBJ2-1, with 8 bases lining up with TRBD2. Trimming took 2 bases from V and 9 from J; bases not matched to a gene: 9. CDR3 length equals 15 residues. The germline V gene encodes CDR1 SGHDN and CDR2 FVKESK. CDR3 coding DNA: TGTGCCAGCAGCCAATGGGTAGCGGGGAGTAGTGAGCAGTTCTTC. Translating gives CASSQWVAGSSEQFF.

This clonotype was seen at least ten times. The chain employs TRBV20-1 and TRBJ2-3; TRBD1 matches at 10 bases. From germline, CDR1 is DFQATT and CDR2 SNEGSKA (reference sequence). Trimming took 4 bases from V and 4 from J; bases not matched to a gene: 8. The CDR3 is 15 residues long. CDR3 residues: CSANQGQGDADTQYF. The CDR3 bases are TGCAGTGCTAATCAAGGACAGGGGGATGCAGATACGCAGTATTTT.

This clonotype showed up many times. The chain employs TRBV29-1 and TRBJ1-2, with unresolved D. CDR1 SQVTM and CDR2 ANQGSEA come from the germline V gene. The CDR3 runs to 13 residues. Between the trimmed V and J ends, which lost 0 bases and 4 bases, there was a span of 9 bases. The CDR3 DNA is TGCAGCGTTGAAGATAGCTTTCTCTATGGCTACACCTTC. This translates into CSVEDSFLYGYTF. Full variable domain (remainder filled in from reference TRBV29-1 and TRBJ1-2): SAVISQKPSRDICQRGTSLTIQCQVDSQVTMMFWYRQQPGQSLTLIATANQGSEATYESGFVIDKFPISRPNLTFSTLTVSNMSPEDSSIYLCSVEDSFLYGYTFGSGTRLTVV.

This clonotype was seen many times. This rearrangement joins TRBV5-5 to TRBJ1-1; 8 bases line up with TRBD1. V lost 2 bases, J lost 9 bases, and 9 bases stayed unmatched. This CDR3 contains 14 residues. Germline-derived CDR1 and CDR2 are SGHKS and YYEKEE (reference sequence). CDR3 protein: CASSLGTGGGKAFF. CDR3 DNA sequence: TGTGCCAGCAGCTTAGGGACAGGAGGGGGAAAAGCTTTCTTT.

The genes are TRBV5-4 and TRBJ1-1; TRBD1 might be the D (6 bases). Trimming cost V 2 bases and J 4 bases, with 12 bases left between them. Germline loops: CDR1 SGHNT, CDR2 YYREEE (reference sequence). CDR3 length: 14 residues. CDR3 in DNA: TGTGCCAGCAGCTTAGGGGGTAAGGGCACTGAAGCTTTCTTT. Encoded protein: CASSLGGKGTEAFF.

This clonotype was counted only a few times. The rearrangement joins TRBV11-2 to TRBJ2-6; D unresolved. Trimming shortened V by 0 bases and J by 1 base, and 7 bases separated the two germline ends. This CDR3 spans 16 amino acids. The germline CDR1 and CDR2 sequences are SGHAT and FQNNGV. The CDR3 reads CASSLDGRSGANVLTF. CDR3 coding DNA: TGTGCCAGCAGCTTAGATGGGCGATCTGGGGCCAACGTCCTGACTTTC. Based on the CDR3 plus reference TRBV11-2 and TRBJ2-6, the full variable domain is EAGVAQSPRYKIIEKRQSVAFWCNPISGHATLYWYQQILGQGPKLLIQFQNNGVVDDSQLPKDRFSAERLKGVDSTLKIQPAKLEDSAVYLCASSLDGRSGANVLTFGAGSRLTVL.

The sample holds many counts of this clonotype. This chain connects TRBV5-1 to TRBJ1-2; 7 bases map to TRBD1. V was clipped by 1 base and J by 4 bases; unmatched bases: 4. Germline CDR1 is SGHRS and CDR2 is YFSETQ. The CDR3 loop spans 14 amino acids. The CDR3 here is CASSLTGEGYGYTF. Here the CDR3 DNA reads TGCGCCAGCAGCTTGACAGGGGAAGGCTATGGCTACACCTTC.

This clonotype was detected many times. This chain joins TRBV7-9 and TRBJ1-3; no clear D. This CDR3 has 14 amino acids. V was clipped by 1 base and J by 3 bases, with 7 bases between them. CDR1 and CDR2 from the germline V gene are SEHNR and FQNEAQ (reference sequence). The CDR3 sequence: CASSLGWGGNTIYF. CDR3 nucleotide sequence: TGTGCCAGCAGCTTAGGTTGGGGTGGAAACACCATATATTTT.

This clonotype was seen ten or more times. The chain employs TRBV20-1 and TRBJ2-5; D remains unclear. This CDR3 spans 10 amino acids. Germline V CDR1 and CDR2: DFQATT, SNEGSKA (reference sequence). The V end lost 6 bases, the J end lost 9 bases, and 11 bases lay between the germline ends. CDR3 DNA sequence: TGCAGTGCCGATGGAGCTCCCCAGTACTTC. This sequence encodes CSADGAPQYF.

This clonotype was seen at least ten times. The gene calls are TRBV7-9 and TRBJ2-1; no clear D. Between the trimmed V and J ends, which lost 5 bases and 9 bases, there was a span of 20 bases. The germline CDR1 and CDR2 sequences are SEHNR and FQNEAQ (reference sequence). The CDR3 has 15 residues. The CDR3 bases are TGTGCCAGCAGCCCTCTGGCTACCCCCTTTGGTGAGCAGTTCTTC. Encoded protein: CASSPLATPFGEQFF.

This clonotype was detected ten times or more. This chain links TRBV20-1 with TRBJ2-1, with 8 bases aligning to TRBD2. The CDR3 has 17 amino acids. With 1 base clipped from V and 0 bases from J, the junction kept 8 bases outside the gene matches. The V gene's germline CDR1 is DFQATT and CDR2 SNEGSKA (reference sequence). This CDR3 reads CSARVLTSGSSYNEQFF. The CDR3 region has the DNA TGCAGTGCTAGAGTCCTAACTAGCGGCTCCTCCTACAATGAGCAGTTCTTC.

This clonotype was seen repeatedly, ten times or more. CDR3 loop: CASSRGTPGIETQYF. CDR3 sequence (DNA): TGTGCCAGCAGCCGCGGGACACCCGGGATAGAGACCCAGTACTTC. The genes are TRBV7-9 and TRBJ2-5; D may correspond to TRBD1 or TRBD2 (6 bases each). This CDR3 is built from 15 residues. Per the germline V gene, CDR1 is SEHNR and CDR2 is FQNEAQ (reference sequence). V gave up 5 bases and J gave up 4 bases, with 17 bases separating them.